The source of this T cell receptor (beta chain) is a study of memory CD4+ T cells and cytomegalovirus serostatus. Study summary: Healthy Belgian adult donors included about nine CMV-positive and about two dozen CMV-negative people.

Authors' processing steps: Out-of-frame sequences were removed, leaving 2 million to 2.5 million distinct TCRbeta sequences. Libraries were prepared by immunoSEQ multiplex PCR; TCRdb keeps only in-frame clonotypes and omits some of them. V and J calls and clone size are those listed in that table; D and trimming were worked out from the DNA. The data show approximately 42,000 clones, 79% seen once. This clone has only a few counts. The sort gate was single viable CD3+CD4+CD8-CD45RO+ cells for memory CD4+ T cells. Donors' CMV status reflects serum IgG against pp150, pp28, p38, p52. After thawing, CD4+ T cells were positively selected. Sequencing was done on a sample of memory CD4+ T cells from blood. This sequence was found in an adult in good health and CMV-seronegative.

CDR3 protein: CASSVVDSNTEAFF. As DNA, the CDR3 is TGTGCCAGCAGCGTAGTTGACAGCAACACTGAAGCTTTCTTT. V usage is TRBV9 and J usage is TRBJ1-1; TRBD1 is a possible D gene (5 bases). Trimming shortened V by 0 bases and J by 2 bases, and 8 bases separated the two germline ends. Germline loops: CDR1 SGDLS, CDR2 YYNGEE. CDR3 size: 14 residues.